This T cell receptor beta chain was found in a study of Graves' ophthalmopathy and Graves' hyperthyroidism. CDR3 length: 12 residues. Germline V gene data show CDR1 as WSHSY and CDR2 as SAAADI. The V gene lost 0 bases and the J gene lost 7 bases, with 3 bases spanning the gap. Hyperthyroidism cases were recent diagnoses of under 2 months' duration in people aged 18 to 65. Additional autoimmune diseases, uncontrolled infections, pregnancy or lactation disqualified patients. Clinical symptoms, serum thyroxine, TRAb, thyroid ultrasound and orbital computed tomography determined diagnosis. Notes on the study in general: Most thyroid clonotypes expanded beyond 0.001 frequency were also found in blood.

A word on this clonotype: The target antigen is unknown.

TCR beta CDR3 amplification used RNA transcripts. The library came from an HTBI-primed first-round RT-PCR and a second-round multiplex PCR. TCRdb recomputed calls from the multiplex PCR reads with MiXCR, one row per CDR3 protein. The repertoire includes around 1,200,000 distinct CDR3 sequences, 35% to 40% of them detected once, and around 10% sits in the top ten. This chain joins TRBV10-2 and TRBJ2-2; D is unclear. The TCR originated in an adult man with Graves' hyperthyroidism. The sample consisted of peripheral blood or thyroid tissue (not recorded which). The CDR3 here is CASSESIGELFF. CDR3 nucleotides: TGCGCCAGCAGTGAGTCCATCGGGGAGCTGTTTTTT.